Each of the 24 T cell receptor beta chains below was sequenced from the same sample in a study of blood T cell repertoires in COVID-19. Sequencing used immunoSEQ multiplex PCR; TCRdb keeps in-frame clones, though not all of them. Among around 220,000 clones, approximately 80% were seen once, and the ten largest hold 6.5% to 8.5%. The sequencing input was PBMCs or T cells enriched from blood (not recorded which). The receptors here all came from a woman in her forties with acute COVID-19.

The V call is TRBV5-1, the J call TRBJ2-1; 8 bases are shared with TRBD1. This CDR3 contains 17 residues. The V and J ends lost 5 bases and 6 bases, in that order; junction bases with no gene match: 16. The germline gives CDR1 SGHRS, CDR2 YFSETQ. The CDR3 DNA reads TGCGCCAGCAGTCCTAGAATACCAGGGGGCGCGGGCAATGAGCAGTTCTTC. Residues: CASSPRIPGGAGNEQFF. Drawing the rest from reference TRBV5-1 and TRBJ2-1, the complete variable domain is KAGVTQTPRYLIKTRGQQVTLSCSPISGHRSVSWYQQTPGQGLQFLFEYFSETQRNKGNFPGRFSGRQFSNSRSEMNVSTLELGDSALYLCASSPRIPGGAGNEQFFGPGTRLTVL.

This clone has only a few counts. The rearrangement joins TRBV6-5 to TRBJ2-3, with TRBD2 matching 11 bases. J gave up 5 bases and V 7 bases, and 8 bases lay outside the gene matches. Per germline, CDR1 MNHEY and CDR2 SVGAGI. This CDR3 region has 15 residues. The CDR3 spells CASNPLAGGVDTQYF. CDR3 nucleotides: TGTGCCAGCAACCCGCTAGCGGGGGGTGTAGATACGCAGTATTTT.

This clone appeared once. The V and J genes are TRBV2 and TRBJ2-5; a possible D gene is TRBD2 (5 bases). Germline assignment: CDR1 SNHLY and CDR2 FYNNEI. With 4 bases removed from V and 2 bases from J, the gap between germline ends came to 14 bases. CDR3 length: 15 amino acids. The CDR3 coding sequence is TGTGCCAGCAGTGTCTCGGGGTGGCTACAAGAGACCCAGTACTTC. Translated: CASSVSGWLQETQYF.

J is TRBJ1-2 and V is TRBV5-1; D might be TRBD1 (6 bases). The CDR3 consists of 14 residues. Germline loops: CDR1 SGHRS, CDR2 YFSETQ. The V end lost 4 bases, the J end lost 2 bases, and 12 bases lay between the germline ends. The CDR3: CASSRTGGNYGYTF. The CDR3 region has the DNA TGCGCCAGCAGCCGTACGGGGGGCAACTATGGCTACACCTTC. Based on the CDR3 plus reference TRBV5-1 and TRBJ1-2, the full variable domain is KAGVTQTPRYLIKTRGQQVTLSCSPISGHRSVSWYQQTPGQGLQFLFEYFSETQRNKGNFPGRFSGRQFSNSRSEMNVSTLELGDSALYLCASSRTGGNYGYTFGSGTRLTVV.

CDR3 DNA sequence: TGTGCCTGGAGTGTACGTCGGGACAATCAGCCCCAGCATTTT. This codes for CAWSVRRDNQPQHF. The rearrangement joins TRBV30 to TRBJ1-5; D is ambiguous. V lost 0 bases to trimming and J lost 3 bases, with 9 bases between them. CDR1 and CDR2 (germline): GTSNPN, SVGIG (reference sequence). The CDR3 runs 14 residues.

The genes are TRBV2 and TRBJ1-6; 10 bases match TRBD1. CDR3 length equals 15 residues. The germline gives CDR1 SNHLY, CDR2 FYNNEI. V lost 5 bases, J lost 8 bases, and 6 bases stayed unmatched. This CDR3 reads CASSTRDRGYSPLHF. The CDR3 nucleotides read TGTGCCAGCAGTACTAGGGACAGGGGCTATTCACCCCTCCACTTT.

The J gene is TRBJ2-2, the V gene TRBV5-1; a weak D match, TRBD2 (6 bases). The CDR3 runs 14 residues. The germline gives CDR1 SGHRS, CDR2 YFSETQ. Between the trimmed V and J ends, which lost 2 bases and 4 bases, there was a span of 9 bases. CDR3: CASSFNGGTGELFF. CDR3 DNA sequence: TGCGCCAGCAGCTTCAACGGGGGCACCGGGGAGCTGTTTTTT.

This clone showed up just a few times. Distinct nucleotide sequences in the sample also encode this CDR3. The CDR3 reads CASSEQGTEAFF. In DNA, the CDR3 is TGTGCCAGCAGTGAACAGGGCACTGAAGCTTTCTTT. The V and J genes are TRBV2 and TRBJ1-1, with a weak D call TRBD1 (5 bases). This CDR3 comprises 12 residues. Germline CDR1 is SNHLY and CDR2 is FYNNEI. Deletions cut 2 bases from V and 4 bases from J, with 5 bases between.

The CDR3 coding sequence is TGTGCCACCACAGGGGGCCTAAACACCGGGGAGCTGTTTTTT. This sequence encodes CATTGGLNTGELFF. This chain joins TRBV28 and TRBJ2-2; 9 bases fit TRBD1. Looked up from germline, CDR1 is MDHEN and CDR2 is SYDVKM. The CDR3 runs to 14 residues. V was clipped by 10 bases and J by 2 bases; unmatched bases: 5.

The chain uses TRBV2 and TRBJ2-5; 7 nucleotides align to TRBD1. V lost 11 bases, J lost 3 bases, and 6 bases stayed unmatched. Germline assignment: CDR1 SNHLY and CDR2 FYNNEI. The CDR3 runs 12 residues. The CDR3: CAGNRGEETQYF. The CDR3 DNA is TGTGCCGGCAACAGGGGAGAAGAGACCCAGTACTTC.

V gene TRBV7-2 combines with J gene TRBJ2-3; 10 nucleotides agree with TRBD2. CDR1 is SGHTA and CDR2 is FQGNSA in the germline V gene. The CDR3 loop spans 16 amino acids. J lost 5 bases, V lost 4 bases, and 9 bases had no gene match. In DNA, the CDR3 is TGTGCCAGCAGCTACCTAGCGGGGGCTAAGTTAGATACGCAGTATTTT. Residues: CASSYLAGAKLDTQYF.

The chain links TRBV9 to TRBJ1-6; the match to TRBD1 covers 10 bases. Germline V gene data show CDR1 as SGDLS and CDR2 as YYNGEE. The CDR3 is 15 amino acids. Trimming at V came to 0 bases and at J to 8 bases, leaving 2 bases not matched to a gene. The CDR3 DNA reads TGTGCCAGCAGCGTAGGGGACAGGGGAGATTCACCCCTCCACTTT. Protein product: CASSVGDRGDSPLHF.

The chain is built from TRBV7-9 and TRBJ1-3, with a weak D call TRBD1 (5 bases). The CDR3 totals 14 residues. Germline lookup yields CDR1 SEHNR and CDR2 FQNEAQ (reference sequence). V was pared by 5 bases and J by 4 bases, with 12 bases between. This CDR3 is CASSPDISGNTIYF. CDR3 bases: TGTGCCAGCAGCCCGGACATCTCCGGAAACACCATATATTTT. Based on the CDR3 plus reference TRBV7-9 and TRBJ1-3, the full variable domain is DTGVSQNPRHKITKRGQNVTFRCDPISEHNRLYWYRQTLGQGPEFLTYFQNEAQLEKSRLLSDRFSAERPKGSFSTLEIQRTEQGDSAMYLCASSPDISGNTIYFGEGSWLTVV.

This chain joins TRBV2 and TRBJ2-7; TRBD2 is a possible D gene (5 bases). The V end lost 1 base, the J end lost 7 bases, and 14 bases lay between the germline ends. Germline CDR1 reads SNHLY; CDR2 reads FYNNEI. The CDR3 consists of 14 residues. The CDR3 sequence is CASSEDFGVGEQYF. CDR3 coding DNA: TGTGCCAGCAGTGAAGACTTCGGGGTTGGGGAGCAGTACTTC.

The V and J genes are TRBV3-1 (or the pseudogene TRBV3-2) and TRBJ1-1; D ambiguous. Trimming shortened V by 2 bases and J by 5 bases, and 6 bases separated the two germline ends. Germline values: CDR1 LGHDT, CDR2 YNNKEL (reference sequence). The CDR3 is 12 residues long. The CDR3 DNA reads as TGTGCCAGCAGCCAAACCGGGACTGAAGCTTTCTTT. This translates into CASSQTGTEAFF.

The V gene is TRBV9, the J gene TRBJ2-4, with TRBD1 identical over 7 bases. The germline V gene has CDR1 SGDLS and CDR2 YYNGEE. The CDR3 spans 15 residues. Trimming cost V 3 bases and J 3 bases; bases outside gene matches: 6. As DNA, the CDR3 is TGTGCCAGCAGCGGACAGGGCTCTGGCAAAAACATTCAGTACTTC. This codes for CASSGQGSGKNIQYF.

This chain joins TRBV18 and TRBJ2-5; 7 bases fit TRBD1. This CDR3 contains 14 residues. The germline gives CDR1 KGHSH, CDR2 LQKENI. The junction had 7 bases not matched to a gene; V was cut back by 4 bases and J by 5 bases. CDR3 coding DNA: TGTGCCAGCTCACAGGGGGCCGACGGGGAGACCCAGTACTTC. This sequence encodes CASSQGADGETQYF.

V is TRBV2 and J is TRBJ2-6, with 8 bases identical to TRBD1. V was clipped by 10 bases and J by 1 base; unmatched bases: 6. CDR1 SNHLY and CDR2 FYNNEI come from the germline V gene. This CDR3 is built from 15 residues. In nucleotides, the CDR3 is TGTGCCACCGCGCAGGGGGCTTCTGGGGCCAACGTCCTGACTTTC. Protein: CATAQGASGANVLTF. Using reference TRBV2 and TRBJ2-6 for the parts outside the CDR3, the full variable domain is EPEVTQTPSHQVTQMGQEVILRCVPISNHLYFYWYRQILGQKVEFLVSFYNNEISEKSEIFDDQFSVERPDGSNFTLKIRSTKLEDSAMYFCATAQGASGANVLTFGAGSRLTVL.

The J gene is TRBJ1-5, the V gene TRBV19, with D maybe TRBD1 (6 bases). V was pared by 1 base and J by 3 bases, with 13 bases between. Looked up from germline, CDR1 is LNHDA and CDR2 is SQIVND (reference sequence). The CDR3 has 16 amino acids. CDR3 DNA sequence: TGTGCCAGTAGTATAGTTCTGGACAGCGTCAATCAGCCCCAGCATTTT. It yields the protein CASSIVLDSVNQPQHF.

This clone was observed a handful of times. The CDR3 reads CASSFQGRTEAFF. The CDR3 coding sequence is TGTGCCAGCAGTTTCCAGGGTAGGACTGAAGCTTTCTTT. The rearrangement joins TRBV12-3 or TRBV12-4 to TRBJ1-1; maybe TRBD1 (5 bases). V was shortened by 3 bases and J by 5 bases, with 10 bases between the two germline ends. The CDR3 contains 13 residues.

A single count supports this clone. This sequence joins TRBV19 and TRBJ1-1; 8 bases align to TRBD1. The CDR3 sequence is 14 residues long. Germline CDR1 and CDR2: LNHDA and SQIVND (reference sequence). The junction had 5 bases not matched to a gene; V was cut back by 7 bases and J by 1 base. CDR3 DNA: TGTGCCAGTACCCGGACAGGGAGGAACACTGAAGCTTTCTTT. As protein: CASTRTGRNTEAFF.

V is TRBV6-5 and J is TRBJ2-2, with D unclear. This CDR3 spans 13 amino acids. The V gene's germline CDR1 is MNHEY and CDR2 SVGAGI. V lost 2 bases and J lost 5, with 6 bases in between. DNA for the CDR3: TGTGCCAGCAGTTACATCCAGACCGGGGAGCTGTTTTTT. Translation: CASSYIQTGELFF.

The chain combines TRBV4-2 with TRBJ1-2; D unclear. Trimming took 0 bases from V and 2 from J, leaving 10 bases between them. This CDR3 comprises 15 residues. The germline gives CDR1 LGHNA, CDR2 YNFKEQ. In DNA, the CDR3 is TGTGCCAGCAGCCAAGATCAACGAGGCAACTATGGCTACACCTTC. It encodes CASSQDQRGNYGYTF.

This clone appeared a few times. J is TRBJ1-6 and V is TRBV5-4; 8 bases fit TRBD1. Losses at the gene ends were 0 bases for V and 8 bases for J; bases not matched to a gene: 4. The germline CDR1 and CDR2 sequences are SGHNT and YYREEE (reference sequence). The CDR3 is 15 residues long. CDR3 DNA sequence: TGTGCCAGCAGCTTGGGCCGGACAGGGTATTCACCCCTCCACTTT. Its protein is CASSLGRTGYSPLHF.